The present entry profiles one T cell receptor (beta chain) with its context. The V end lost 4 bases, the J end lost 8 bases, and 15 bases lay between the germline ends. Per the germline V gene, CDR1 is SGHKS and CDR2 is YYEKEE (reference sequence). There are 13 residues in the CDR3. Original data processing: Using reference gene primer amplification, nucleated cell counts were estimated. The assay was immunoSEQ multiplex PCR, and TCRdb's table has in-frame clones only and misses some. V, J and clone size were drawn from that table, and D and trimming were deduced from the DNA. The data show 650,000 to 800,000 clones, about 90% seen once. The data originate from a study of blood T cell repertoires in COVID-19. Study context: Samples taken during acute and convalescent COVID-19 were collected in the United States, Italy and Spain. Sources were T cells, B-cell-depleted T cells, or PBMCs; the material itself was cDNA or gDNA.

The clonotype comes from a woman between 18 and 29 years old with acute or convalescent COVID-19. The chain combines TRBV5-5 with TRBJ1-2; possible D gene TRBD1, 5 bases. Sequencing was done on a sample of peripheral blood. The CDR3 is CASSPPRVTGYTF. The CDR3, as DNA: TGTGCCAGCAGCCCGCCCAGGGTTACGGGCTACACCTTC.